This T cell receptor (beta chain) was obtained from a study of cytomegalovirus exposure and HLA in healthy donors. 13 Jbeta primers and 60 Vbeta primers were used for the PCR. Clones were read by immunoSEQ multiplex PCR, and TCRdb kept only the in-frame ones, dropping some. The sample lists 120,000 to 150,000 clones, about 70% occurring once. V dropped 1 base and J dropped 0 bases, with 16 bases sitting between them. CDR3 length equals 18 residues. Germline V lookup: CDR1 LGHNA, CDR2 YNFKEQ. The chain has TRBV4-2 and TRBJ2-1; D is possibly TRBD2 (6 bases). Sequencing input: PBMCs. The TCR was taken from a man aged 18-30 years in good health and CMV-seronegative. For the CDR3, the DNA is TGTGCCAGCAGCCAAGCTCGACTAGACTTCCTCTCCTACAATGAGCAGTTCTTC. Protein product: CASSQARLDFLSYNEQFF.